The 7 T cell receptor beta chains below were found in one sample sequenced in a study of cytomegalovirus exposure and HLA in healthy donors. The study ran its PCR with 60 Vbeta and 13 Jbeta primers. The protocol was immunoSEQ multiplex PCR, while the TCRdb copy is restricted to in-frame clones and leaves out a portion. The sample gives 120,000 to 150,000 clones, around 80% of which show up once; roughly 3.2% is in the top ten. The sample taken for sequencing was PBMCs. The receptors come from a man aged 18 to 30 in good health and CMV-seropositive.

The V call is TRBV5-1, the J call TRBJ2-7; 7 nucleotides align to TRBD1. The junction had 7 bases not matched to a gene; V was cut back by 4 bases and J by 3 bases. Germline lookup yields CDR1 SGHRS and CDR2 YFSETQ. This CDR3 is 14 amino acids long. The CDR3 loop reads CASSRGQANYEQYF. The CDR3 nucleotides read TGCGCCAGCAGCCGTGGACAGGCTAACTACGAGCAGTACTTC.

The gene calls are TRBV13 and TRBJ2-7; 8 bases align to TRBD1. This CDR3 has 14 residues. Germline loops: CDR1 PRHDT, CDR2 FYEKMQ (reference sequence). The ends lost 6 bases at V and 2 bases at J; junction bases unmatched: 6. CDR3 loop: CASRGQERPYEQYF. DNA for the CDR3: TGTGCCAGCAGGGGACAGGAGAGACCCTACGAGCAGTACTTC.

This clone was counted a single time. DNA for the CDR3: TGTGCCAGCAGTGGACCGGGACTAGCGGTTATAAGCGGGGAGCTGTTTTTT. Amino acids: CASSGPGLAVISGELFF. This chain joins TRBV28 and TRBJ2-2; 11 bases align to TRBD2. Germline V gene data show CDR1 as MDHEN and CDR2 as SYDVKM. The CDR3 covers 17 residues. V lost 5 bases and J lost 7; bases outside the gene matches: 12. The complete variable domain, with remaining parts taken from reference TRBV28 and TRBJ2-2, reads DVKVTQSSRYLVKRTGEKVFLECVQDMDHENMFWYRQDPGLGLRLIYFSYDVKMKEKGDIPEGYSVSREKKERFSLILESASTNQTSMYLCASSGPGLAVISGELFFGEGSRLTVL.

The rearrangement links TRBV7-6 to TRBJ1-4, with D possibly TRBD1 on 5 matching bases. The germline V gene encodes CDR1 SGHVS and CDR2 FNYEAQ. The V gene lost 1 base and the J gene lost 7 bases, with 16 bases spanning the gap. The length of the CDR3 is 16 residues. The CDR3: CASSLGPGVTGEKLFF. The CDR3 DNA reads TGTGCCAGCAGCTTAGGGCCGGGGGTAACGGGTGAAAAACTGTTTTTT.

CDR3 DNA sequence: TGCGCCAGCAGCCAAACGGACTACCAACTCGACAATGAGCAGTTCTTC. Protein sequence: CASSQTDYQLDNEQFF. The chain carries TRBV4-1 and TRBJ2-1, with a weak D call TRBD2 (6 bases). This CDR3 region has 16 residues. V lost 2 bases to trimming and J lost 5 bases, with 16 bases between them. The germline gives CDR1 MGHRA, CDR2 YSYEKL.

The J gene is TRBJ2-1, the V gene TRBV2; tentatively, D is TRBD2 (6 bases). Germline CDR1 and CDR2: SNHLY and FYNNEI. The CDR3 has 10 residues. The V end lost 5 bases, the J end lost 13 bases, and 9 bases lay between the germline ends. The CDR3 bases are TGTGCCAGCAGTACCGGGACTCAGTTCTTC. Amino acid sequence: CASSTGTQFF.

This clone was counted a few times. The chain employs TRBV28 and TRBJ2-3; no reliable D call. There are 13 residues in the CDR3. Trimming removed 6 bases from V and 0 bases from J, with 7 bases in between. The V gene's germline CDR1 is MDHEN and CDR2 SYDVKM. CDR3 region: CASRRPSTDTQYF. The CDR3 nucleotides read TGTGCCAGCAGGAGGCCGAGCACAGATACGCAGTATTTT.